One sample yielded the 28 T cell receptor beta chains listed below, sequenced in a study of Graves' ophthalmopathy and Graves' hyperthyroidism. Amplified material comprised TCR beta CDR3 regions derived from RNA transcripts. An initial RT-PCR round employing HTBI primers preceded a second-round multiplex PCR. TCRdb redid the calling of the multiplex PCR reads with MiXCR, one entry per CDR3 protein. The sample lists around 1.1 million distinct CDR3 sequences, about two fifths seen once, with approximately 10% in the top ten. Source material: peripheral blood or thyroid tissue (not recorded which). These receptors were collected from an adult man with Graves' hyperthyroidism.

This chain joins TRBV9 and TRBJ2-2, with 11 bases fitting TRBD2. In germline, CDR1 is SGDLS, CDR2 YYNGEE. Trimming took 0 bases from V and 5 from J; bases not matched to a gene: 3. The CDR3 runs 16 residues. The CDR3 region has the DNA TGTGCCAGCAGCGTAGTAGCTAGCGGGGGGACCGGGGAGCTGTTTTTT. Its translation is CASSVVASGGTGELFF.

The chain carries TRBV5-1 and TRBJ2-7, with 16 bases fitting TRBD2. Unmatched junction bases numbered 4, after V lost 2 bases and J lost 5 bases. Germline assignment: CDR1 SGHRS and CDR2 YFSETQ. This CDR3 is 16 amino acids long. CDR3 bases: TGCGCCAGCAGCTTCGGGACTAGCGGGAGGGGAAACGAGCAGTACTTC. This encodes CASSFGTSGRGNEQYF.

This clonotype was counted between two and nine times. CDR3 sequence: CSVPQESSYEQYF. The CDR3 nucleotides are TGCAGCGTTCCCCAGGAAAGCTCCTACGAGCAGTACTTC. The gene calls are TRBV29-1 and TRBJ2-7; D is uncertain. Trimming stripped 5 bases from V and 0 bases from J, with 11 bases between. This CDR3 is built from 13 residues. Germline CDR1 SQVTM, CDR2 ANQGSEA.

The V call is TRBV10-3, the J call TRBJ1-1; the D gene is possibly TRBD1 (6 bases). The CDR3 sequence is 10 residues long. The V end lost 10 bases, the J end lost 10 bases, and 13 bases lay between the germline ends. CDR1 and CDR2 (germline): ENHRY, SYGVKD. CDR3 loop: CARPGQRAFF. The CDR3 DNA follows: TGTGCCAGGCCCGGACAGAGAGCTTTCTTT.

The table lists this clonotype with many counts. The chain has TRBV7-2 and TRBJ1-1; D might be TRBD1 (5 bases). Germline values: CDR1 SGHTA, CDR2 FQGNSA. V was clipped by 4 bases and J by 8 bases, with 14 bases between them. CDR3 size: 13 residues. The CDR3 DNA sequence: TGTGCCAGCAGCTCGGTTGCTTGGACAGAAGCTTTCTTT. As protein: CASSSVAWTEAFF.

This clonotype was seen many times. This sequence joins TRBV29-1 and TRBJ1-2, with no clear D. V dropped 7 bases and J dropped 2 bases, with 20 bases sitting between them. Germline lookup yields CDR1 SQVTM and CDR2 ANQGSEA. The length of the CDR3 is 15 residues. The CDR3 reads CSARAGGLSNYGYTF. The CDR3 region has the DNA TGCAGCGCAAGGGCGGGTGGTTTGTCGAACTATGGCTACACCTTC.

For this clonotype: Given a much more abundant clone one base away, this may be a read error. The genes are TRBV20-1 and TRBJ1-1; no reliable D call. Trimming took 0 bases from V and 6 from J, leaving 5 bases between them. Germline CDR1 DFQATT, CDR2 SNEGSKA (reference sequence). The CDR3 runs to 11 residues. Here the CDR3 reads CSARDHPEAFF. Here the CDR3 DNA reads TGCAGTGCTAGAGATCACCCTGAAGCTTTCTTT.

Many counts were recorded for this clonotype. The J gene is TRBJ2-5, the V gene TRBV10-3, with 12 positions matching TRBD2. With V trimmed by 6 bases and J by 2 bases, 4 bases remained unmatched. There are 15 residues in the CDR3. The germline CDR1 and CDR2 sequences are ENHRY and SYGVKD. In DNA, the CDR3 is TGTGCCATCAGGGGGACTAGCGGGCGACAAGAGACCCAGTACTTC. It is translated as CAIRGTSGRQETQYF.

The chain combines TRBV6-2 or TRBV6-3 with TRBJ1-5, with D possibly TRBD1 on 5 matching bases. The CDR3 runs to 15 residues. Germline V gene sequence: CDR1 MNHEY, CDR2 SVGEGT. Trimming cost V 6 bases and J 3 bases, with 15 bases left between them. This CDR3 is CASRESHRTNQPQHF. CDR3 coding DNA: TGTGCCAGCAGAGAAAGCCACAGGACCAATCAGCCCCAGCATTTT.

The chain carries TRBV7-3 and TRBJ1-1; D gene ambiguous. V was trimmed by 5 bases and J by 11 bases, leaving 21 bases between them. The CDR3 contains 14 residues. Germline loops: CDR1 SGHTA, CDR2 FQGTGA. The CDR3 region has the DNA TGTGCCAGCAGCCCAAGTATTCTCTTATCGAGGGCTTTCTTT. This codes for CASSPSILLSRAFF.

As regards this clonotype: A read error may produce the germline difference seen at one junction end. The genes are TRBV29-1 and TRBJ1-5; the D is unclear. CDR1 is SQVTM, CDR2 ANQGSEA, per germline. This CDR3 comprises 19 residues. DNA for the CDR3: TGCAGCGTTGAATGGGCCTTGACTCCCCTGGGCGGAAGCAACCAGCCCCAGCATTTT. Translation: CSVEWALTPLGGSNQPQHF.

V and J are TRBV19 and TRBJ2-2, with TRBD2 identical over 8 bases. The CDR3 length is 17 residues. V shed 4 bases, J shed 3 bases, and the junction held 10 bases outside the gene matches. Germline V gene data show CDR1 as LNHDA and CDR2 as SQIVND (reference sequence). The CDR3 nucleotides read TGTGCCAGTAGTAGTGCCGGGACTAGACTTTACACCGGGGAGCTGTTTTTT. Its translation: CASSSAGTRLYTGELFF.

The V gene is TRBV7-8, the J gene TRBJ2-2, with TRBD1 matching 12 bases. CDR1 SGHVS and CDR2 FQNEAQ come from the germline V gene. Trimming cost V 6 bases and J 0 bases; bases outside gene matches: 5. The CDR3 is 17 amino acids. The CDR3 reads CASRSGTGGANTGELFF. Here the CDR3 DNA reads TGTGCCAGCAGGTCTGGGACAGGGGGCGCGAACACCGGGGAGCTGTTTTTT.

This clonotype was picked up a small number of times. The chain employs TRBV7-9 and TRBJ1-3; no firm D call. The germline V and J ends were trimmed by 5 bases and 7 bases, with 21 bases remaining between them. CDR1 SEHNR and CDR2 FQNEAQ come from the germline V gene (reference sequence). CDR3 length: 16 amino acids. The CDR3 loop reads CASSPLGPTRGNTIYF. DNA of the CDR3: TGTGCCAGCAGCCCCCTCGGGCCCACTCGCGGGAACACCATATATTTT. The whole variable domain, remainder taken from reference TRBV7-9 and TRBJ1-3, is DTGVSQNPRHKITKRGQNVTFRCDPISEHNRLYWYRQTLGQGPEFLTYFQNEAQLEKSRLLSDRFSAERPKGSFSTLEIQRTEQGDSAMYLCASSPLGPTRGNTIYFGEGSWLTVV.

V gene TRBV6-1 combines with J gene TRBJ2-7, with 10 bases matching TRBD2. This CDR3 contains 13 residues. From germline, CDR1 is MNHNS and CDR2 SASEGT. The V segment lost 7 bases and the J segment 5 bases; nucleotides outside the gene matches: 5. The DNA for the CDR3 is TGTGCCAGCACTAGCGGGAGTCGGCACGAGCAGTACTTC. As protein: CASTSGSRHEQYF.

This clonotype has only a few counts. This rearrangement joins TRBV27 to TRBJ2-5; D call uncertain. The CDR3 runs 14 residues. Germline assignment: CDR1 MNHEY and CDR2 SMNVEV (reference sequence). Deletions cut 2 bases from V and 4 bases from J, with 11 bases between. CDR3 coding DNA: TGTGCCAGCAGTTTAACAAGAATAGGAGAGACCCAGTACTTC. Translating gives CASSLTRIGETQYF.

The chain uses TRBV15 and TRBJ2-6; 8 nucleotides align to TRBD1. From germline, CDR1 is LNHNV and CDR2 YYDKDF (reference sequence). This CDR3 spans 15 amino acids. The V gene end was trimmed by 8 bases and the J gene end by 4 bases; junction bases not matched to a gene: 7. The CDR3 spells CATRRQGMGANVLTF. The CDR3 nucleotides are TGTGCCACCCGTCGACAGGGGATGGGGGCCAACGTCCTGACTTTC.

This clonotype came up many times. The chain's CDR3 is CASMLAESYEQYF. The CDR3 DNA reads as TGTGCCAGCATGCTAGCGGAAAGCTACGAGCAGTACTTC. The chain combines TRBV2 with TRBJ2-7, with 7 bases that match TRBD2. Germline CDR1 reads SNHLY; CDR2 reads FYNNEI. This CDR3 is built from 13 residues. V lost 7 bases and J lost 3; bases outside the gene matches: 6.

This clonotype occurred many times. CDR3 sequence reads: CASYVNTEAFF. For the CDR3, the DNA is TGTGCCAGCTACGTGAACACTGAAGCTTTCTTT. V and J are TRBV27 and TRBJ1-1, with D unclear. Trimming pared 8 bases from V and 0 bases from J, leaving 4 bases between. The CDR3 sequence is 11 residues long. Germline CDR1 is MNHEY and CDR2 is SMNVEV (reference sequence).

The DNA of the CDR3 is TGTGCCAGCACCCAGGACAGGGGGCTAATTCTACGGGAGCTGTTTTTT. Its protein product is CASTQDRGLILRELFF. V usage is TRBV7-2 and J usage is TRBJ2-2, with TRBD1 matching over 11 bases. Germline assignment: CDR1 SGHTA and CDR2 FQGNSA. The CDR3 runs to 16 residues. The V and J ends lost 7 bases and 9 bases, in that order; junction bases with no gene match: 13.

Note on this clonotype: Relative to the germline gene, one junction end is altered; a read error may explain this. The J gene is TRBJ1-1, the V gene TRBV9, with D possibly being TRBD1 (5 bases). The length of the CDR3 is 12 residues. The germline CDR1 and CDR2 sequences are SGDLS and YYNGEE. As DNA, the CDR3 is TGTGCCGGCAGCCAAGGAGGGGTTGGTACTTTCTTT. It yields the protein CAGSQGGVGTFF.

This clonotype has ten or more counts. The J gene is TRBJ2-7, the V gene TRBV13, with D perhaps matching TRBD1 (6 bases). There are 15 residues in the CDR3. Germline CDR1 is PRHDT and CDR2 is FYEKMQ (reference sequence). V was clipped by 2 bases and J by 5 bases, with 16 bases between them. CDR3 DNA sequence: TGTGCCAGCAGCTTAAGGTCGACAGGAAGGGACGAGCAGTACTTC. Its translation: CASSLRSTGRDEQYF. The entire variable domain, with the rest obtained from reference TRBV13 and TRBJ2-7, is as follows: AAGVIQSPRHLIKEKRETATLKCYPIPRHDTVYWYQQGPGQDPQFLISFYEKMQSDKGSIPDRFSAQQFSDYHSELNMSSLELGDSALYFCASSLRSTGRDEQYFGPGTRLTVT.

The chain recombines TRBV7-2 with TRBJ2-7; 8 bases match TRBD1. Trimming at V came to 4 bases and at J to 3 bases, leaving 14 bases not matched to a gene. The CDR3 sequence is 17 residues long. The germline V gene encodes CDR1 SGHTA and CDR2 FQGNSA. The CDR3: CASSSLLRDRRYYEQYF. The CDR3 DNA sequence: TGTGCCAGCAGCTCGCTACTAAGGGACAGGAGGTACTACGAGCAGTACTTC.

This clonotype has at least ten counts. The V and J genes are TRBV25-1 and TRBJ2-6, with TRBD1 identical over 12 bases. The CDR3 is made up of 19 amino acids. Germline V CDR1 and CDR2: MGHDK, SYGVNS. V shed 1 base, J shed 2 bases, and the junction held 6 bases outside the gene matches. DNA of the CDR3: TGTGCCAGCAGTGAATCCCCGGGACAGGGGGCGACTGGGGCCAACGTCCTGACTTTC. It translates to CASSESPGQGATGANVLTF.

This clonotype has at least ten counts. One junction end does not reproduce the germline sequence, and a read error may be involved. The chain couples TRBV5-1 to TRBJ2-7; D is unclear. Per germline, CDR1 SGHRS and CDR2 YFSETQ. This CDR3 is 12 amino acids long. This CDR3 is CASSLTSYEQYF. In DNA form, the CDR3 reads TGTGCCAGCAGCTTAACCAGCTACGAGCAGTACTTC.

The CDR3 here is CAGIPTSAVKTQYF. CDR3 sequence (DNA): TGTGCCGGCATCCCCACTAGCGCGGTAAAGACCCAGTACTTC. The V gene is TRBV25-1, the J gene TRBJ2-5, with TRBD2 matching 7 bases. Germline V gene lookup returns CDR1 MGHDK and CDR2 SYGVNS. This CDR3 has 14 residues. After removal of 11 bases from V and 6 bases from J, the junction contained 15 bases not matched to a gene.

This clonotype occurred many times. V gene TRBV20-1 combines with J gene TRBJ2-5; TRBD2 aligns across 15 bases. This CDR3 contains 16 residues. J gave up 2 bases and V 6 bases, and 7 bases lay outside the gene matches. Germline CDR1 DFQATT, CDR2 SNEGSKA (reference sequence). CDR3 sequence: CSASGTSGGLQETQYF. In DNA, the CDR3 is TGCAGTGCGTCCGGGACTAGCGGGGGGTTACAAGAGACCCAGTACTTC.

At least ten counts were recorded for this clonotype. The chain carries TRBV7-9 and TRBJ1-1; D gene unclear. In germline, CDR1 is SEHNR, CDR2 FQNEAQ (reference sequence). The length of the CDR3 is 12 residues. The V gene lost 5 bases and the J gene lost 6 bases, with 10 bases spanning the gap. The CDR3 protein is CASSPTNPEAFF. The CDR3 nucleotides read TGTGCCAGCAGCCCTACAAACCCTGAAGCTTTCTTT.